This TCR beta chain was retrieved from a study of graft-versus-host responses after intestinal transplantation. As for the study in general: Isolated intestinal, liver-intestinal, or multivisceral transplants had been given to the recipients. Uniformly, recipients were administered anti-thymocyte globulin induction with subsequent tacrolimus and steroids for 3 to 4 years.

As concerns this clone: Its antigen is still unknown.

Study observations and caveats: In recipient marrow, GvH clones were found, and some appeared first in ileum or blood. Graft-versus-host to host-versus-graft clonal ratios in allografts were high in patients with graft-donor T cell macrochimerism.

This CDR3 spans 14 amino acids. V lost 4 bases and J 7 bases, leaving 16 bases between the germline ends. The germline CDR1 and CDR2 sequences are MNHEY and SMNVEV (reference sequence). Clones were sequenced by immunoSEQ multiplex PCR, and TCRdb holds only the in-frame ones, with some missing. The sample shows approximately 19,000 clones, around 80% of them seen only once. The source was PBMCs, collected 14 days after transplant. The clonotype was recovered from a human patient who received an intestinal transplant, so some T cells may come from the graft donor. This chain connects TRBV27 to TRBJ1-1; TRBD1 is a possible D gene (6 bases). CDR3 in DNA: TGTGCCAGCAGTTACCGGGAAGGGGGGTATGAAGCTTTCTTT. Translation gives CASSYREGGYEAFF.